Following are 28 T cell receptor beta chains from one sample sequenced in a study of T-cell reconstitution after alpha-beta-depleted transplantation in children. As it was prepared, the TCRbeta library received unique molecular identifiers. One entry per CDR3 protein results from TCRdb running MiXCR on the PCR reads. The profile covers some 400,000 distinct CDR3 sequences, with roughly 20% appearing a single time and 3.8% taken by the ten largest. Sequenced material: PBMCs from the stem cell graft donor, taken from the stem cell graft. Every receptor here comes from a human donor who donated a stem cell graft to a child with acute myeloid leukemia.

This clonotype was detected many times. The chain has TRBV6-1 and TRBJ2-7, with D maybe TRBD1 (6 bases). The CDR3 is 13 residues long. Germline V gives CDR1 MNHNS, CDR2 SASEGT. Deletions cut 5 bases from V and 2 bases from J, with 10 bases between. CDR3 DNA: TGTGCCAGCAGTAGCGGACAGACCTACGAGCAGTACTTC. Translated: CASSSGQTYEQYF.

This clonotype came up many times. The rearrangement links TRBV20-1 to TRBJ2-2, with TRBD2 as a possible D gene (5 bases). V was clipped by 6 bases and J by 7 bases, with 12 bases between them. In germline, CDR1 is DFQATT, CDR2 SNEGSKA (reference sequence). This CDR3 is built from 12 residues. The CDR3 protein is CSALGSHGELFF. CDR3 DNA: TGCAGTGCCCTAGGGAGCCACGGGGAGCTGTTTTTT.

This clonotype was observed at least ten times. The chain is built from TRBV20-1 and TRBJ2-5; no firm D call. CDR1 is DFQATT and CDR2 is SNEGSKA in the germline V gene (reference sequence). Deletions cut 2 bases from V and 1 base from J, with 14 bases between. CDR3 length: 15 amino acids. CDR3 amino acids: CSARLLRGSQETQYF. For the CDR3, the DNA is TGCAGTGCTAGACTACTCAGAGGCAGCCAAGAGACCCAGTACTTC.

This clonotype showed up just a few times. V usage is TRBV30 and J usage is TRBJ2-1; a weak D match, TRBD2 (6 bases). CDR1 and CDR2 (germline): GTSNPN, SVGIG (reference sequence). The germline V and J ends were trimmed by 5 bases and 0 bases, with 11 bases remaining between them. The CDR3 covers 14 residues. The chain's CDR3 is CAWAGRSSYNEQFF. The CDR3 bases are TGTGCCTGGGCGGGACGGAGCTCCTACAATGAGCAGTTCTTC.

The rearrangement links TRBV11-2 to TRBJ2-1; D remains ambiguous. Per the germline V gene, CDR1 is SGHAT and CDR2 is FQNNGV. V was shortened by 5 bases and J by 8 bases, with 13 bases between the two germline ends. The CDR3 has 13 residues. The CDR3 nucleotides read TGTGCCAGCAGCAGCCCCACTGTGGATGAGCAGTTCTTC. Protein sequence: CASSSPTVDEQFF.

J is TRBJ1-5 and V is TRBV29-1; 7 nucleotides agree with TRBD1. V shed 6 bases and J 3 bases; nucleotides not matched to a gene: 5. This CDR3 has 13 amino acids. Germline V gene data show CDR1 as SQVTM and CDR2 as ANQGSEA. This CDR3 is CSVQTGNNQPQHF. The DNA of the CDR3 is TGCAGCGTCCAGACAGGGAACAATCAGCCCCAGCATTTT.

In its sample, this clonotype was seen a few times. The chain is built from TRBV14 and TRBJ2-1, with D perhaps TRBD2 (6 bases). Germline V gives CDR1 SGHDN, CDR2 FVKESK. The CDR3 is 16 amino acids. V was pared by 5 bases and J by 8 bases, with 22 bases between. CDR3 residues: CASSDDRDSDPYEQFF. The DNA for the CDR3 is TGTGCCAGCAGCGACGATCGGGACTCGGATCCCTATGAGCAGTTCTTC.

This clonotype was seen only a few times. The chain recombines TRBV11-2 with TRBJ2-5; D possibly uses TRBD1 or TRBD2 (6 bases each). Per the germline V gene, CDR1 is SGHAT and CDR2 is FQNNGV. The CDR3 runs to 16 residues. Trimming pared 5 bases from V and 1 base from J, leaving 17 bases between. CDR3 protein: CASSLGGTLIQETQYF. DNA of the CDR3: TGTGCCAGCAGCCTAGGGGGGACACTAATCCAAGAGACCCAGTACTTC.

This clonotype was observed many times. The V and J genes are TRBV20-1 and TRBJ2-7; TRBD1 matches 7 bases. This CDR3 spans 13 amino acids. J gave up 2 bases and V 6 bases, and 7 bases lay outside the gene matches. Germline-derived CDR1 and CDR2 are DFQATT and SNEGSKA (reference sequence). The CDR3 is CSASTGSAYEQYF. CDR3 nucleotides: TGCAGTGCCTCGACAGGGTCAGCCTACGAGCAGTACTTC.

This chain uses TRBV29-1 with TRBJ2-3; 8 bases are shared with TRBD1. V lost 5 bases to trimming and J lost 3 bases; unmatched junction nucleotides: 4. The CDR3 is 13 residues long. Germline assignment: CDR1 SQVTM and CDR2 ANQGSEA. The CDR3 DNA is TGCAGCGTTTCAGGGGGCGCAACAGATACGCAGTATTTT. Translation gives CSVSGGATDTQYF.

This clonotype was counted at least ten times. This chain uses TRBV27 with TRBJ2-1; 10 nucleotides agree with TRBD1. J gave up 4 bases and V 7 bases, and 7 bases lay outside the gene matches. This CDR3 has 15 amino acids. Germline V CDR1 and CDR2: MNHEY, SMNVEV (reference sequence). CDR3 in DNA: TGTGCCAGCAACATTAGGGGACAGGGGTACAATGAGCAGTTCTTC. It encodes CASNIRGQGYNEQFF.

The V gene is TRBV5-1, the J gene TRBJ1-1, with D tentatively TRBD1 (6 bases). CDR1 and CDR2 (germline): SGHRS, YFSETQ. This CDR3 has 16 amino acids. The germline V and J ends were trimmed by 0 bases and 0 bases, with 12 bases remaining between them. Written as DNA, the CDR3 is TGCGCCAGCAGCTTGGGAGCTGGGGGGCTGAACACTGAAGCTTTCTTT. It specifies CASSLGAGGLNTEAFF.

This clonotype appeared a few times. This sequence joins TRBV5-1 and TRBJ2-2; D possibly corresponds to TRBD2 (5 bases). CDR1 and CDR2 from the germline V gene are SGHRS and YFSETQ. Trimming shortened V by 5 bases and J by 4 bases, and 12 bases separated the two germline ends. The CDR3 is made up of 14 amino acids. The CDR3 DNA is TGCGCCAGCAGTGCCCGACGGGGCACCGGGGAGCTGTTTTTT. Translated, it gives CASSARRGTGELFF.

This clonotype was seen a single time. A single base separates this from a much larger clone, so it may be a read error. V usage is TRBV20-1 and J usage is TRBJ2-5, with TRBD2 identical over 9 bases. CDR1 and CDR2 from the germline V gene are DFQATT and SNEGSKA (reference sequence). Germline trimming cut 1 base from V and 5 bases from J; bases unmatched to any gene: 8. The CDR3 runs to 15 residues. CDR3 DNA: TGCAGTGCTAGAGCGGGCGCTAGCGGGGTGGAGACCCAGTACTTC. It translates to CSARAGASGVETQYF.

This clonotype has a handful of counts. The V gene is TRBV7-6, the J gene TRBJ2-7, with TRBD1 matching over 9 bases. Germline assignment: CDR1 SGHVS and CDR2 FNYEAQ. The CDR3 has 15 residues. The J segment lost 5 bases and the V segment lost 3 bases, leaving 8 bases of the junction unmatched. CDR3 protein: CASSFSDRGGDEQYF. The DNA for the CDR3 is TGTGCCAGCAGCTTCTCGGACAGGGGTGGCGACGAGCAGTACTTC.

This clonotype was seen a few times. The CDR3 nucleotides are TGTGCCAGCAGCTTAGATGGAGGTAATCTAGCGGGAGGCGAGCAGTTCTTC. The encoded protein is CASSLDGGNLAGGEQFF. The gene calls are TRBV11-3 and TRBJ2-1, with 11 bases identical to TRBD2. With 0 bases clipped from V and 10 bases from J, the junction kept 11 bases outside the gene matches. Germline V gene sequence: CDR1 SGHNT, CDR2 YENEEA. This CDR3 spans 17 amino acids.

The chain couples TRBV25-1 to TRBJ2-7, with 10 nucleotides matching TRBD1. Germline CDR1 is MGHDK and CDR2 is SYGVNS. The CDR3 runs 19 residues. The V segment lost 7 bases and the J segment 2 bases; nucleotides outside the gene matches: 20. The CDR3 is CASTSTAGTGEVPTYEQYF. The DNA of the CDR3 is TGTGCCAGCACATCCACGGCCGGGACAGGGGAAGTTCCTACCTACGAGCAGTACTTC.

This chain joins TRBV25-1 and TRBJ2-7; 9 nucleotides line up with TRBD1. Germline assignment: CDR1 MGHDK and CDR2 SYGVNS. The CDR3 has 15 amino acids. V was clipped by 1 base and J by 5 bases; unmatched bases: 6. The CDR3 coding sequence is TGTGCCAGCAGTGAATCGACAGGGGGTCTAAACGAGCAGTACTTC. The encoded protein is CASSESTGGLNEQYF.

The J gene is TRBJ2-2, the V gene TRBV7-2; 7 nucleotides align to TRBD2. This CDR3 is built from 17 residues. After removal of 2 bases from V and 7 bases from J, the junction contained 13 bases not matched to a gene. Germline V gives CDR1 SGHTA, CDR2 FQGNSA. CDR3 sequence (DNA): TGTGCCAGCAGCTTACGGGCTAGCGGATTGGGAATCGGGGAGCTGTTTTTT. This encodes CASSLRASGLGIGELFF. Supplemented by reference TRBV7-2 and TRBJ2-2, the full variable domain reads GAGVSQSPSNKVTEKGKDVELRCDPISGHTALYWYRQSLGQGLEFLIYFQGNSAPDKSGLPSDRFSAERTGGSVSTLTIQRTQQEDSAVYLCASSLRASGLGIGELFFGEGSRLTVL.

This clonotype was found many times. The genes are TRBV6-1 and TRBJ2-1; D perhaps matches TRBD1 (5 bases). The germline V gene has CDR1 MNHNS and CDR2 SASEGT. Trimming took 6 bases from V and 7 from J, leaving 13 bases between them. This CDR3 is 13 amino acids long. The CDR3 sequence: CASSPGFANEQFF. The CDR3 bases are TGTGCCAGCAGCCCAGGGTTTGCGAATGAGCAGTTCTTC.

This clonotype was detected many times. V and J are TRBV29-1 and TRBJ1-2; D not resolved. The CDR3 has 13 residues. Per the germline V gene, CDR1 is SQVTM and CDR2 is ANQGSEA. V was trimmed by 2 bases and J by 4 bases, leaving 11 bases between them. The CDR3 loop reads CSVESPTGYGYTF. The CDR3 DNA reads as TGCAGCGTTGAAAGCCCGACGGGCTATGGCTACACCTTC.

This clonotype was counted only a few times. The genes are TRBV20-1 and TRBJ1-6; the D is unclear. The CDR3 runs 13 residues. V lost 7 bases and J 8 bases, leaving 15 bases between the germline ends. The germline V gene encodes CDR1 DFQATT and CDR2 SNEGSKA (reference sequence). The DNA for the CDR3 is TGCAGTGGGGTCGGGGATTTAGATTCACCCCTCCACTTT. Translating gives CSGVGDLDSPLHF.

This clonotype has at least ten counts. CDR3 protein: CSAVRAGLTDTQYF. The CDR3 DNA sequence: TGCAGTGCTGTCAGGGCGGGCCTCACAGATACGCAGTATTTT. V and J are TRBV20-1 and TRBJ2-3; TRBD1 or TRBD2 may be the D gene (5 bases each). This CDR3 is 14 amino acids long. Germline loops: CDR1 DFQATT, CDR2 SNEGSKA (reference sequence). Trimming stripped 5 bases from V and 2 bases from J, with 14 bases between.

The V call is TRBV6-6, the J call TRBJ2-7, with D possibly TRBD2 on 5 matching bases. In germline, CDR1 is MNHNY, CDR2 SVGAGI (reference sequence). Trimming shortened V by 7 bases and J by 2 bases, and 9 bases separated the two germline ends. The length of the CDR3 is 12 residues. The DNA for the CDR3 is TGTGCCAGCATGAGCGGTACCTACGAGCAGTACTTC. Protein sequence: CASMSGTYEQYF.

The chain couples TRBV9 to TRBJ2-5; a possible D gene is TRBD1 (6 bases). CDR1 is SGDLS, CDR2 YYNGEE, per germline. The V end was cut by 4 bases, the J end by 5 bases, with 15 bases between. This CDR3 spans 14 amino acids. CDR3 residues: CASSFDRSGETQYF. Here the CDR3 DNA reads TGTGCCAGCAGCTTCGACAGGTCGGGGGAGACCCAGTACTTC.

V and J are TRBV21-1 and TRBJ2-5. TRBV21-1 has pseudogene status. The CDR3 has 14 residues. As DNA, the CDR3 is TGTGCCAGCAGCAAAGAGGAGACCAGGGAGACCCAGTACTTC. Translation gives CASSKEETRETQYF.

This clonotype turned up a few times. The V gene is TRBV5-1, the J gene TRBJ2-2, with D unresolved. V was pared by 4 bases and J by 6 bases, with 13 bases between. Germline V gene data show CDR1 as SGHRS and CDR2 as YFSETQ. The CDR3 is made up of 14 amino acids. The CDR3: CASSLGGSAGELFF. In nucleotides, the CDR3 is TGCGCCAGCAGCCTGGGTGGCAGCGCCGGGGAGCTGTTTTTT.

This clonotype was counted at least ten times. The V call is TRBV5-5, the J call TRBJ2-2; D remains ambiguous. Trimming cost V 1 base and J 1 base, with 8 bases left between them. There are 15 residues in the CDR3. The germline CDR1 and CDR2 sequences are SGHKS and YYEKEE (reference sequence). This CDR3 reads CASSLSHRNTGELFF. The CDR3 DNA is TGTGCCAGCAGCTTGTCCCACAGGAACACCGGGGAGCTGTTTTTT.